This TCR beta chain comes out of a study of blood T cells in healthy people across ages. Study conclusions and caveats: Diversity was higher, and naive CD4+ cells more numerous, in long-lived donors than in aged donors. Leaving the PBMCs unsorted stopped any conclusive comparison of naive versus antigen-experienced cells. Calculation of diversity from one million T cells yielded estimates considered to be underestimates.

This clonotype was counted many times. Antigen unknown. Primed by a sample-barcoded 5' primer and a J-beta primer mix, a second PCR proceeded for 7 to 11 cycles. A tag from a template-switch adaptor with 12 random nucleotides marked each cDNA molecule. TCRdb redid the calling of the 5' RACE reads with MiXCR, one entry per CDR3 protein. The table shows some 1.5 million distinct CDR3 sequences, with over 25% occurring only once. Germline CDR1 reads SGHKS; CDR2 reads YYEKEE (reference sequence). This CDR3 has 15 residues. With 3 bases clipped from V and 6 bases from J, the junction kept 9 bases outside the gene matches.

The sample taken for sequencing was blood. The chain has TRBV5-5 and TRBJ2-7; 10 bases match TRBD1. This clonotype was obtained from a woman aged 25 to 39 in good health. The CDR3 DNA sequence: TGTGCCAGCAGCTCGGCCAGGGACAGGGGAGGCGAGCAGTACTTC. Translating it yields CASSSARDRGGEQYF. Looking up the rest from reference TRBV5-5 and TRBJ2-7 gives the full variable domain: DAGVTQSPTHLIKTRGQQVTLRCSPISGHKSVSWYQQVLGQGPQFIFQYYEKEERGRGNFPDRFSARQFPNYSSELNVNALLLGDSALYLCASSSARDRGGEQYFGPGTRLTVT.